Below are 10 T cell receptor beta chains sequenced from a single sample in a study of cytomegalovirus exposure and HLA in healthy donors. Both 60 Vbeta primers and 13 Jbeta primers went into the PCR. Sequencing was performed with immunoSEQ multiplex PCR; in TCRdb, only in-frame clones are kept and a portion is missing. The sample shows 80,000 to 95,000 clones, roughly two thirds of them seen only once. Sequencing was carried out using PBMCs. These receptors all stem from a woman between 25 and 40 years old in good health and CMV-seronegative.

This rearrangement joins TRBV6-1 to TRBJ1-1; TRBD1 matches 7 bases. The germline V gene encodes CDR1 MNHNS and CDR2 SASEGT. The CDR3 is made up of 12 amino acids. The J segment lost 8 bases and the V segment lost 7 bases, leaving 7 bases of the junction unmatched. The CDR3 sequence: CASNKGQLEAFF. CDR3 nucleotides: TGTGCCAGCAATAAGGGACAGCTCGAAGCTTTCTTT.

The gene calls are TRBV6-4 and TRBJ1-2; no clear D. Deletions cut 5 bases from V and 1 base from J, with 14 bases between. The CDR3 is made up of 15 amino acids. Germline loops: CDR1 MRHNA, CDR2 SNTAGT. The DNA of the CDR3 is TGTGCCAGCAGTCGCTCCGGGGTCCTTAACTATGGCTACACCTTC. As protein: CASSRSGVLNYGYTF.

This clone was seen only a few times. The gene calls are TRBV5-1 and TRBJ2-3; D is ambiguous. There are 13 residues in the CDR3. The V end was cut by 6 bases, the J end by 1 base, with 9 bases between. The germline gives CDR1 SGHRS, CDR2 YFSETQ. CDR3 sequence (DNA): TGCGCCAGCAACAAGCAGGGCACAGATACGCAGTATTTT. It encodes CASNKQGTDTQYF. Looking up the rest from reference TRBV5-1 and TRBJ2-3 gives the full variable domain: KAGVTQTPRYLIKTRGQQVTLSCSPISGHRSVSWYQQTPGQGLQFLFEYFSETQRNKGNFPGRFSGRQFSNSRSEMNVSTLELGDSALYLCASNKQGTDTQYFGPGTRLTVL.

The J gene is TRBJ2-1, the V gene TRBV25-1; D ambiguous. The germline gives CDR1 MGHDK, CDR2 SYGVNS. Trimming took 8 bases from V and 10 from J, leaving 12 bases between them. The CDR3 has 11 amino acids. Here the CDR3 DNA reads TGTGCCAGCCAAACTAAAGACGAGCAGTTCTTC. Its protein is CASQTKDEQFF.

The rearrangement links TRBV5-6 to TRBJ2-3, with 8 bases aligning to TRBD2. Germline V gene lookup returns CDR1 SGHDT and CDR2 YYEEEE. Trimming at V came to 0 bases and at J to 1 base, leaving 7 bases not matched to a gene. The CDR3 runs 17 residues. Here the CDR3 reads CASSLEGLGGRTDTQYF. In DNA form, the CDR3 reads TGTGCCAGCAGCTTGGAGGGACTAGGAGGTCGCACAGATACGCAGTATTTT.

There are a few counts of this clone. The rearrangement uses TRBV27 and TRBJ2-5, with 8 bases that match TRBD2. CDR1 MNHEY and CDR2 SMNVEV come from the germline V gene (reference sequence). V was clipped by 8 bases and J by 4 bases; unmatched bases: 3. This CDR3 is built from 12 residues. The CDR3, as DNA: TGTGCCAGCGCGGGGGGAGGAGAGACCCAGTACTTC. Its translation is CASAGGGETQYF.

As DNA, the CDR3 is TGCGCCAGCAGCCAGGACAACTGGAATGAGCAGTTCTTC. Translated, it gives CASSQDNWNEQFF. V and J are TRBV5-1 and TRBJ2-1; D might be TRBD1 (5 bases). CDR3 length: 13 residues. Looked up from germline, CDR1 is SGHRS and CDR2 is YFSETQ. V was pared by 4 bases and J by 7 bases, with 12 bases between.

The rearrangement uses TRBV5-6 and TRBJ2-1; 7 bases map to TRBD2. Unmatched junction bases numbered 2, after V lost 2 bases and J lost 0 bases. The CDR3 contains 15 residues. Germline CDR1 SGHDT, CDR2 YYEEEE. The chain's CDR3 is CASSFRLASYNEQFF. The CDR3 DNA sequence: TGTGCCAGCAGCTTCCGACTAGCCTCCTACAATGAGCAGTTCTTC.

For this clone: Other DNA sequences from this sample encode an identical CDR3 as well. The CDR3 DNA reads TGTGCTAGTGGTTTGGTGCCCGGGGGGACTGAAGCTTTCTTT. Amino acid sequence: CASGLVPGGTEAFF. The chain uses TRBV12-5 and TRBJ1-1; a possible D gene is TRBD1 (5 bases). This CDR3 comprises 14 residues. The V end was cut by 0 bases, the J end by 5 bases, with 10 bases between. Germline assignment: CDR1 LGHNT and CDR2 FRNRAP.

V usage is TRBV19 and J usage is TRBJ1-5, with 7 positions matching TRBD1. Germline V gene data show CDR1 as LNHDA and CDR2 as SQIVND (reference sequence). This CDR3 region has 16 residues. V shed 5 bases and J 7 bases; nucleotides not matched to a gene: 14. CDR3 protein: CASSQNRGHLGQPQHF. The CDR3 nucleotides read TGTGCCAGTAGTCAAAACAGGGGCCATCTGGGGCAGCCCCAGCATTTT. The whole variable domain, filled in from reference TRBV19 and TRBJ1-5, reads DGGITQSPKYLFRKEGQNVTLSCEQNLNHDAMYWYRQDPGQGLRLIYYSQIVNDFQKGDIAEGYSVSREKKESFPLTVTSAQKNPTAFYLCASSQNRGHLGQPQHFGDGTRLSIL.